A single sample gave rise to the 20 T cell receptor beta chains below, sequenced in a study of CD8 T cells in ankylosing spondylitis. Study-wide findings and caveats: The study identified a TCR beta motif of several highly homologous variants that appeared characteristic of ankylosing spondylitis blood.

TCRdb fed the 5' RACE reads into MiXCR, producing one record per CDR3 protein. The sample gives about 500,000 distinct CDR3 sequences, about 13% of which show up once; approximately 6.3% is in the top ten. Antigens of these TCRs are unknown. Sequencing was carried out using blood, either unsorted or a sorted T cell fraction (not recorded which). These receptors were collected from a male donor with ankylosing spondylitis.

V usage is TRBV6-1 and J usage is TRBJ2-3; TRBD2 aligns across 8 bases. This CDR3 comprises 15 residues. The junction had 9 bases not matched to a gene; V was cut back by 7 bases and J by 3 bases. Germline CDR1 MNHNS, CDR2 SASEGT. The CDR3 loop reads CASTPSAGGTDTQYF. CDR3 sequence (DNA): TGTGCCAGCACCCCATCGGCGGGGGGAACAGATACGCAGTATTTT.

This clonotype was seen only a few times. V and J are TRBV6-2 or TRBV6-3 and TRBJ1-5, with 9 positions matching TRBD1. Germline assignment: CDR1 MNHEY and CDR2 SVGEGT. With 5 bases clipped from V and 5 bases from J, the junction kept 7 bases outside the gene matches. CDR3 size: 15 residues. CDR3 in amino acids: CASSKRQGGDQPQHF. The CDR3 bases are TGTGCCAGCAGTAAGCGACAGGGGGGTGATCAGCCCCAGCATTTT.

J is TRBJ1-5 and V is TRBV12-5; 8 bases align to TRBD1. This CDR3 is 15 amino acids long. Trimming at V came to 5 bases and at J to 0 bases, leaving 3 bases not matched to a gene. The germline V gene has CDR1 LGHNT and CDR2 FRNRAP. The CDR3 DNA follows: TGTGCTAGTGGTGGGGGACAGGCTAGCAATCAGCCCCAGCATTTT. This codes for CASGGGQASNQPQHF.

Here the CDR3 reads CASSTRQKTTDTQYF. CDR3 sequence (DNA): TGCGCCAGCAGCACCCGACAGAAAACCACAGATACGCAGTATTTT. J is TRBJ2-3 and V is TRBV4-1; D is possibly TRBD1 (5 bases). V was clipped by 5 bases and J by 2 bases, with 14 bases between them. From germline, CDR1 is MGHRA and CDR2 YSYEKL. The CDR3 has 15 residues.

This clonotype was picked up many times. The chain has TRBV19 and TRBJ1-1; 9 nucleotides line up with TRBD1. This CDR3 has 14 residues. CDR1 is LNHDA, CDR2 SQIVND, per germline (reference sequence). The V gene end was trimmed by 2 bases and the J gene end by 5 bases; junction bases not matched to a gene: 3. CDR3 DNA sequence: TGTGCCAGTAGTATACCCGGACAGGGGACTGAAGCTTTCTTT. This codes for CASSIPGQGTEAFF.

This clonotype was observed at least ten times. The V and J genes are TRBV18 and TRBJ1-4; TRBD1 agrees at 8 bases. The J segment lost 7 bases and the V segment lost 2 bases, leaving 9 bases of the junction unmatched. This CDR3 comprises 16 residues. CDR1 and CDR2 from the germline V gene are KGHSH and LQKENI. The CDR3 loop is CASSPGQGKGGEKLFF. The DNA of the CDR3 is TGTGCCAGCTCACCAGGACAGGGAAAAGGAGGTGAAAAACTGTTTTTT.

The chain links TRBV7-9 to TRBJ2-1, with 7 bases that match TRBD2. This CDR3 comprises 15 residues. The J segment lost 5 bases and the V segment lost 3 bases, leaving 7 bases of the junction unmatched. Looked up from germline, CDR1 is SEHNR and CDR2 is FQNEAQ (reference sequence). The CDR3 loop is CASSLPLAGDNEQFF. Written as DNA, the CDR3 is TGTGCCAGCAGCTTGCCCCTGGCGGGGGACAATGAGCAGTTCTTC.

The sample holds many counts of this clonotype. This chain's CDR3 is CASSTSSYNEQFF. Here the CDR3 DNA reads TGCGCCAGCAGTACCAGCTCCTACAATGAGCAGTTCTTC. This chain joins TRBV5-1 and TRBJ2-1; D unclear. Trimming stripped 5 bases from V and 0 bases from J, with 6 bases between. Looked up from germline, CDR1 is SGHRS and CDR2 is YFSETQ. This CDR3 is 13 amino acids long.

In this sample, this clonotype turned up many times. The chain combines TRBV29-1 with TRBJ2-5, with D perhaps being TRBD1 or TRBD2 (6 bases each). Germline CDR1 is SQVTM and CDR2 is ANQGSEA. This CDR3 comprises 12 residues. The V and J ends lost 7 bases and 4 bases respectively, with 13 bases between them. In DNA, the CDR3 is TGCAGCGGGGGGGCCCCGAGAGAGACCCAGTACTTC. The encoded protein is CSGGAPRETQYF. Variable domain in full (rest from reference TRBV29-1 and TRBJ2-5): SAVISQKPSRDICQRGTSLTIQCQVDSQVTMMFWYRQQPGQSLTLIATANQGSEATYESGFVIDKFPISRPNLTFSTLTVSNMSPEDSSIYLCSGGAPRETQYFGPGTRLLVL.

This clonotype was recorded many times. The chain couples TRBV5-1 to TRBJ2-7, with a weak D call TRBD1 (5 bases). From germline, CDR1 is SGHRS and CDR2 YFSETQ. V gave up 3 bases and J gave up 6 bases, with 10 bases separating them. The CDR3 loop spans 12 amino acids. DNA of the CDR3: TGCGCCAGCAGCTCCCAGGGAACCGAGCAGTACTTC. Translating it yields CASSSQGTEQYF. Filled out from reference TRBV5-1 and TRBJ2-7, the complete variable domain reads KAGVTQTPRYLIKTRGQQVTLSCSPISGHRSVSWYQQTPGQGLQFLFEYFSETQRNKGNFPGRFSGRQFSNSRSEMNVSTLELGDSALYLCASSSQGTEQYFGPGTRLTVT.

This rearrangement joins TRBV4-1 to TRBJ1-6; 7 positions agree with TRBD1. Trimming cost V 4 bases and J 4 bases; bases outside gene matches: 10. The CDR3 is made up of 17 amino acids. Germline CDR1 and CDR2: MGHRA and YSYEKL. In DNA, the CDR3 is TGCGCCAGCAGCCGCCAACCAGGGGGTCTGTATAATTCACCCCTCCACTTT. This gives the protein CASSRQPGGLYNSPLHF.

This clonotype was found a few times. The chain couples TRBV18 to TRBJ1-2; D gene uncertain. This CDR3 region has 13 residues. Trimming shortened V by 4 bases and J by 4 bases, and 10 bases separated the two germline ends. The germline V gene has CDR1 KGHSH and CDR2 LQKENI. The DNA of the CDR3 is TGTGCCAGCTCACGGGAAGAGATCTATGGCTACACCTTC. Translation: CASSREEIYGYTF.

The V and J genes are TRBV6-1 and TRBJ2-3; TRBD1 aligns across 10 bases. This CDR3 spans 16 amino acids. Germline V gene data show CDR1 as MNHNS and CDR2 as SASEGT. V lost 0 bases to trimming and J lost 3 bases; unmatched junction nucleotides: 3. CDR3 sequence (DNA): TGTGCCAGCAGTGAAGCGACAGGGGGCGCGACAGATACGCAGTATTTT. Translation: CASSEATGGATDTQYF.

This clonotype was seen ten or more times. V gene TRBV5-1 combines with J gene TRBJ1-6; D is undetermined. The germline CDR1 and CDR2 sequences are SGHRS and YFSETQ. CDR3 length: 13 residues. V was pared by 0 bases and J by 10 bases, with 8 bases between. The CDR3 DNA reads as TGCGCCAGCAGCTTGGAGGCCGACTCACCCCTCCACTTT. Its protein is CASSLEADSPLHF.

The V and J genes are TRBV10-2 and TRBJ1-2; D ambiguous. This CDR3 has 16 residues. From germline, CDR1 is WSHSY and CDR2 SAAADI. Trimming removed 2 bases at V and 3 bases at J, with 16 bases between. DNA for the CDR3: TGCGCCAGCAGTGAGGGCGGTATAGGCGGCGACTATGGCTACACCTTC. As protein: CASSEGGIGGDYGYTF.

For the CDR3, the DNA is TGTGCCAGCAGTGAAAGATATAGCGTCAACACTGAAGCTTTCTTT. Amino acid sequence: CASSERYSVNTEAFF. The chain carries TRBV2 and TRBJ1-1; D unresolved. Germline V gene sequence: CDR1 SNHLY, CDR2 FYNNEI. The CDR3 runs to 15 residues. V was trimmed by 2 bases and J by 2 bases, leaving 12 bases between them.

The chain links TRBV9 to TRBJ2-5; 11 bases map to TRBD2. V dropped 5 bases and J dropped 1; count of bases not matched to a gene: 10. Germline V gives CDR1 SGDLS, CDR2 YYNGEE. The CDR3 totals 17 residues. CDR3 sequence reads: CASSGRVTSGAQETQYF. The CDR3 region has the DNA TGTGCCAGCAGTGGCAGGGTGACTAGCGGGGCCCAAGAGACCCAGTACTTC.

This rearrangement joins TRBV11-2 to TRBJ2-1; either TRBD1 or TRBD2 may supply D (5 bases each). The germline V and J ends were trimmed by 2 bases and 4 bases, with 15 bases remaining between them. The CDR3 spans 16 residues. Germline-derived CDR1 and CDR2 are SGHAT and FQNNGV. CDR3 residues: CASSLMGPGRYNEQFF. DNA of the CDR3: TGTGCCAGCAGCTTAATGGGGCCAGGGAGATACAATGAGCAGTTCTTC.

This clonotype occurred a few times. The CDR3 protein is CASSLGWTGGTDTQYF. For the CDR3, the DNA is TGTGCCAGCAGCTTAGGGTGGACAGGGGGAACAGATACGCAGTATTTT. This chain joins TRBV7-2 and TRBJ2-3; 10 positions agree with TRBD1. CDR1 and CDR2 from the germline V gene are SGHTA and FQGNSA. V shed 1 base and J 3 bases; nucleotides not matched to a gene: 4. The CDR3 is made up of 16 amino acids. The variable domain in full, with the rest retrieved from reference TRBV7-2 and TRBJ2-3, is GAGVSQSPSNKVTEKGKDVELRCDPISGHTALYWYRQSLGQGLEFLIYFQGNSAPDKSGLPSDRFSAERTGGSVSTLTIQRTQQEDSAVYLCASSLGWTGGTDTQYFGPGTRLTVL.

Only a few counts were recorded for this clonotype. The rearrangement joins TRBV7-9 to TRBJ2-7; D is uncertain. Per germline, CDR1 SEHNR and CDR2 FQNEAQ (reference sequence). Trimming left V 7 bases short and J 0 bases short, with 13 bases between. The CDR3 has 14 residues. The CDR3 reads CASTRLGSSYEQYV. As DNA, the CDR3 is TGTGCCAGCACCCGACTCGGCAGCTCCTACGAGCAGTACGTC.